The 31 T cell receptor beta chains below all came from one sample that was sequenced in a study of CD8+ T cells in alopecia areata (dated by TCRdb to the late 2010s). The library was obtained by the immunoSEQ multiplex PCR assay. RNA was extracted from all samples and reverse transcribed into cDNA, which served as template for TCR sequencing. As stored in TCRdb, this immuneACCESS dataset retains in-frame rearrangements with V and J assigned. A fraction of the clones does not appear; measured against another copy, unresolved V genes explain less than half of the discrepancy, and the remainder lacks a known reason. A total of about 200,000 clones appear in this sample, less than 75% of them only once. The ten top clones hold 1.5% to 2% of the sample. The intended sense of this specimen's time point label: more than 3 weeks on oral tofacitinib. The sample's treatment or condition label is to be understood as: oral pan-JAK inhibitor, 5-10 mg twice daily.

The specimen comprised CD4+ T cells sorted from blood, sampled at week 4, from a patient treated with tofacitinib. Receptor source: a human donor with alopecia areata.

This sequence joins TRBV9 and TRBJ2-5, with D maybe TRBD2 (6 bases). The ends were cut back, 2 bases at V and 3 bases at J, with 8 bases in the middle. Germline V gene data show CDR1 as SGDLS and CDR2 as YYNGEE. The CDR3 sequence is 13 residues long. The CDR3 region is CASSVGTEETQYF. CDR3 coding DNA: TGTGCCAGCAGCGTCGGGACTGAAGAGACCCAGTACTTC. Full variable domain (rest looked up from reference TRBV9 and TRBJ2-5): DSGVTQTPKHLITATGQRVTLRCSPRSGDLSVYWYQQSLDQGLQFLIQYYNGEERAKGNILERFSAQQFPDLHSELNLSSLELGDSALYFCASSVGTEETQYFGPGTRLLVL.

The V and J genes are TRBV7-3 and TRBJ2-3; unclear D gene. Germline CDR1 SGHTA, CDR2 FQGTGA. The CDR3 is 13 residues long. Trimming left V 5 bases short and J 6 bases short, with 12 bases between. The CDR3 spells CASSPTVVDTQYF. The CDR3 nucleotides are TGTGCCAGCAGCCCGACGGTGGTGGATACGCAGTATTTT.

This clone occurred a few times. The chain couples TRBV6-5 to TRBJ1-1; no clear D. The CDR3 loop spans 13 amino acids. Trimming left V 6 bases short and J 11 bases short, with 19 bases between. In germline, CDR1 is MNHEY, CDR2 SVGAGI. The CDR3 loop reads CASSPRERSKAFF. CDR3 bases: TGTGCCAGCAGCCCCCGGGAGCGGTCGAAGGCTTTCTTT.

This clone was seen a handful of times. CDR3 nucleotides: TGTGCCAGCAGTCGCCGCTCGGCTCCGAGGGGGCTATATAGCAATCAGCCCCAGCATTTT. As protein: CASSRRSAPRGLYSNQPQHF. This sequence joins TRBV27 and TRBJ1-5, with 7 bases identical to TRBD1. Germline V lookup: CDR1 MNHEY, CDR2 SMNVEV (reference sequence). J was trimmed by 0 bases and V by 5 bases; bases with no gene match: 19. CDR3 length: 20 residues.

This clone has more than one count but fewer than ten. This CDR3 reads CAISEWGVGQDRYEQYF. CDR3 coding DNA: TGTGCCATCAGTGAGTGGGGAGTCGGACAGGACCGCTACGAGCAGTACTTC. The J gene is TRBJ2-7, the V gene TRBV10-3; 7 bases are shared with TRBD1. The CDR3 contains 17 residues. V lost 1 base, J lost 3 bases, and 12 bases stayed unmatched. Germline V gene lookup returns CDR1 ENHRY and CDR2 SYGVKD.

This clone was counted between two and nine times. CDR3 in amino acids: CASTQSSYNSPLHF. The CDR3 nucleotides read TGTGCCAGTACCCAGAGCTCCTATAATTCACCCCTCCACTTT. This chain connects TRBV19 to TRBJ1-6, with D hard to call. The CDR3 contains 14 residues. In germline, CDR1 is LNHDA, CDR2 SQIVND (reference sequence). V was trimmed by 7 bases and J by 0 bases, leaving 7 bases between them.

The chain couples TRBV18 to TRBJ2-7; 9 bases line up with TRBD1. The V and J ends lost 4 bases and 7 bases, in that order; junction bases with no gene match: 11. Germline values: CDR1 KGHSH, CDR2 LQKENI. The CDR3 has 15 residues. CDR3 sequence: CASSLTGTGTREQYF. CDR3 DNA: TGTGCCAGCTCACTAACCGGGACAGGGACTCGGGAGCAGTACTTC.

This chain links TRBV18 with TRBJ2-7; possible D gene TRBD1, 5 bases. The CDR3 length is 11 residues. CDR1 KGHSH and CDR2 LQKENI come from the germline V gene. The ends were cut back, 5 bases at V and 3 bases at J, with 5 bases in the middle. The CDR3 DNA reads as TGTGCCAGCTCAGACAGCTACGAGCAGTACTTC. Amino acid sequence: CASSDSYEQYF.

This clone was detected only a few times. J is TRBJ2-7 and V is TRBV14; D is undetermined. Trimming left V 1 base short and J 2 bases short, with 0 bases between. Germline V gene lookup returns CDR1 SGHDN and CDR2 FVKESK. There are 11 residues in the CDR3. Here the CDR3 DNA reads TGTGCCAGCAGCCAAGCCTACGAGCAGTACTTC. Translation: CASSQAYEQYF.

This clone was detected once. V and J are TRBV4-3 and TRBJ2-2, with 7 bases fitting TRBD2. CDR3 length: 17 residues. Germline V CDR1 and CDR2: LGHNA, YSLEER. Trimming removed 0 bases from V and 3 bases from J; junction bases left unmatched: 7. In nucleotides, the CDR3 is TGCGCCAGCAGCCAAGATCGCGGGGGATCGTACACCGGGGAGCTGTTTTTT. This codes for CASSQDRGGSYTGELFF.

The V call is TRBV29-1, the J call TRBJ1-1; D is unclear. The V end lost 4 bases, the J end lost 5 bases, and 17 bases lay between the germline ends. The CDR3 runs 14 residues. Germline V gene sequence: CDR1 SQVTM, CDR2 ANQGSEA. In DNA form, the CDR3 reads TGCAGCGTTGCCGTGGCAGGAGGGTGGACTGAAGCTTTCTTT. Translating gives CSVAVAGGWTEAFF.

V and J are TRBV12-5 and TRBJ2-3; weak D call: TRBD2 (5 bases). CDR3 size: 16 residues. Trimming stripped 5 bases from V and 0 bases from J, with 15 bases between. The germline CDR1 and CDR2 sequences are LGHNT and FRNRAP. This CDR3 reads CASGAGLASSTDTQYF. In DNA form, the CDR3 reads TGTGCTAGTGGTGCCGGACTGGCCTCTAGCACAGATACGCAGTATTTT.

The genes are TRBV19 and TRBJ2-6; TRBD1 aligns across 11 bases. The CDR3 spans 17 residues. Trimming at V came to 7 bases and at J to 3 bases, leaving 8 bases not matched to a gene. Germline CDR1 is LNHDA and CDR2 is SQIVND (reference sequence). The CDR3: CASIPGQGVSGANVLTF. The CDR3 DNA follows: TGTGCCAGTATCCCGGGACAGGGGGTGAGTGGGGCCAACGTCCTGACTTTC. Full variable domain (outside the CDR3, taken from reference TRBV19 and TRBJ2-6): DGGITQSPKYLFRKEGQNVTLSCEQNLNHDAMYWYRQDPGQGLRLIYYSQIVNDFQKGDIAEGYSVSREKKESFPLTVTSAQKNPTAFYLCASIPGQGVSGANVLTFGAGSRLTVL.

This chain joins TRBV9 and TRBJ1-3, with 8 bases that match TRBD1. CDR1 is SGDLS, CDR2 YYNGEE, per germline. The CDR3 runs 16 residues. V shed 0 bases and J 0 bases; nucleotides not matched to a gene: 2. CDR3 sequence (DNA): TGTGCCAGCAGCGTAGATCAGGGGGCCTCTGGAAACACCATATATTTT. This gives the protein CASSVDQGASGNTIYF.

The chain joins TRBV27 to TRBJ1-1, with D possibly matching TRBD1 (5 bases). The V end was cut by 2 bases, the J end by 0 bases, with 13 bases between. The CDR3 is 16 amino acids. Germline V CDR1 and CDR2: MNHEY, SMNVEV (reference sequence). Here the CDR3 reads CASSLDRALLNTEAFF. CDR3 DNA: TGTGCCAGCAGTTTAGACAGAGCACTATTGAACACTGAAGCTTTCTTT.

The chain combines TRBV4-3 with TRBJ2-2; tentative D call: TRBD2 (5 bases). This CDR3 has 16 amino acids. V dropped 4 bases and J dropped 4 bases, with 16 bases sitting between them. The V gene's germline CDR1 is LGHNA and CDR2 YSLEER. This chain's CDR3 is CASSLAGGASTGELFF. CDR3 coding DNA: TGCGCCAGCAGCCTCGCTGGAGGCGCCTCCACCGGGGAGCTGTTTTTT.

This clone was seen a handful of times. The V and J genes are TRBV29-1 and TRBJ2-1; TRBD2 matches at 13 bases. Losses at the gene ends were 4 bases for V and 8 bases for J; bases not matched to a gene: 5. The germline V gene has CDR1 SQVTM and CDR2 ANQGSEA. This CDR3 is built from 14 residues. CDR3 coding DNA: TGCAGCGTTGTACTAGCGGGGGGGATCGATGAGCAGTTCTTC. Residues: CSVVLAGGIDEQFF.

The chain combines TRBV30 with TRBJ2-7, with no clear D. The V and J ends lost 4 bases and 5 bases respectively, with 9 bases between them. The CDR3 totals 11 residues. Per the germline V gene, CDR1 is GTSNPN and CDR2 is SVGIG (reference sequence). As DNA, the CDR3 is TGTGCCTGGAATAGAGACCACGAGCAGTACTTC. This gives the protein CAWNRDHEQYF.

The rearrangement links TRBV5-5 to TRBJ1-1, with D possibly matching TRBD1 (5 bases). Between the trimmed V and J ends, which lost 4 bases and 4 bases, there was a span of 11 bases. The V gene's germline CDR1 is SGHKS and CDR2 YYEKEE (reference sequence). CDR3 length equals 13 residues. The CDR3 DNA reads as TGTGCCAGCAGCCCCCCCAGGGCCACTGAAGCTTTCTTT. Its protein product is CASSPPRATEAFF.

The chain is built from TRBV29-1 and TRBJ2-5, with D hard to call. Trimming removed 7 bases at V and 4 bases at J, with 13 bases between. CDR1 is SQVTM and CDR2 is ANQGSEA in the germline V gene. This CDR3 is built from 12 residues. Here the CDR3 DNA reads TGCAGCGCCCGAGTTAGGACAGAGACCCAGTACTTC. Translation gives CSARVRTETQYF.

The gene calls are TRBV11-3 and TRBJ2-4; D remains ambiguous. V was cut by 5 bases and J by 6 bases, with 14 bases left in between. The CDR3 length is 14 residues. Germline CDR1 SGHNT, CDR2 YENEEA. CDR3 sequence reads: CASSPGSAGNIQYF. The CDR3 DNA follows: TGTGCCAGCAGCCCCGGGTCTGCCGGAAACATTCAGTACTTC. Full variable domain (rest looked up from reference TRBV11-3 and TRBJ2-4): EAGVVQSPRYKIIEKKQPVAFWCNPISGHNTLYWYLQNLGQGPELLIRYENEEAVDDSQLPKDRFSAERLKGVDSTLKIQPAELGDSAVYLCASSPGSAGNIQYFGAGTRLSVL.

This chain links TRBV9 with TRBJ2-1, with 7 bases matching TRBD2. The J segment lost 1 base and the V segment lost 0 bases, leaving 4 bases of the junction unmatched. Germline CDR1 is SGDLS and CDR2 is YYNGEE. The CDR3 has 16 residues. CDR3 in DNA: TGTGCCAGCAGCGTAGTCGGGGGGAATTCCTACAATGAGCAGTTCTTC. This codes for CASSVVGGNSYNEQFF.

The chain is built from TRBV6-1 and TRBJ2-5; D is undetermined. CDR3 length equals 13 residues. The germline V gene has CDR1 MNHNS and CDR2 SASEGT. V was clipped by 5 bases and J by 7 bases, with 14 bases between them. CDR3 sequence reads: CASSPSPAGTQYF. Written as DNA, the CDR3 is TGTGCCAGCAGTCCCTCCCCCGCCGGGACCCAGTACTTC.

The J gene is TRBJ1-6, the V gene TRBV5-1; D is ambiguous. The CDR3 is made up of 14 amino acids. CDR1 is SGHRS, CDR2 YFSETQ, per germline. V lost 0 bases and J lost 7, with 8 bases in between. CDR3 bases: TGCGCCAGCAGCTTGGAACAGTTCAATTCACCCCTCCACTTT. The encoded protein is CASSLEQFNSPLHF.

The chain recombines TRBV14 with TRBJ2-3, with D perhaps assigned TRBD1 or TRBD2 (5 bases each). Trimming took 6 bases from V and 6 from J, leaving 19 bases between them. The CDR3 extends over 15 amino acids. Germline V lookup: CDR1 SGHDN, CDR2 FVKESK. The CDR3 sequence is CASSYRDRIADTQYF. CDR3 nucleotides: TGTGCCAGCAGTTACCGGGACCGCATCGCGGATACGCAGTATTTT. The whole variable domain, filled in from reference TRBV14 and TRBJ2-3, reads EAGVTQFPSHSVIEKGQTVTLRCDPISGHDNLYWYRRVMGKEIKFLLHFVKESKQDESGMPNNRFLAERTGGTYSTLKVQPAELEDSGVYFCASSYRDRIADTQYFGPGTRLTVL.

The chain carries TRBV5-4 and TRBJ2-2; unclear D gene. V lost 2 bases and J 9 bases, leaving 11 bases between the germline ends. The CDR3 runs 13 residues. The germline gives CDR1 SGHNT, CDR2 YYREEE (reference sequence). The CDR3 region has the DNA TGTGCCAGCAGCTTACCCGTGGGTAGGGAGCTGTTTTTT. This encodes CASSLPVGRELFF.

The chain recombines TRBV5-4 with TRBJ2-7, with D unresolved. Trimming removed 4 bases at V and 0 bases at J, with 14 bases between. CDR3 length: 15 residues. Germline V gene data show CDR1 as SGHNT and CDR2 as YYREEE (reference sequence). CDR3 amino acids: CASSSVVPDSYEQYF. The CDR3 nucleotides are TGTGCCAGCAGCAGCGTAGTCCCCGACTCCTACGAGCAGTACTTC.

The chain employs TRBV30 and TRBJ2-2; no clear D gene. V was shortened by 0 bases and J by 2 bases, with 7 bases between the two germline ends. Germline V gene sequence: CDR1 GTSNPN, CDR2 SVGIG (reference sequence). The CDR3 extends over 14 amino acids. As DNA, the CDR3 is TGTGCCTGGAGTGTGGGCGCCAACACCGGGGAGCTGTTTTTT. This translates into CAWSVGANTGELFF.

The gene calls are TRBV30 and TRBJ2-5, with D unclear. This CDR3 contains 13 residues. Germline assignment: CDR1 GTSNPN and CDR2 SVGIG (reference sequence). V was cut by 1 base and J by 5 bases, with 11 bases left in between. The CDR3 reads CAWSGALRETQYF. CDR3 sequence (DNA): TGTGCCTGGAGTGGGGCCCTTCGGGAGACCCAGTACTTC.

This chain uses TRBV5-1 with TRBJ1-1, with D perhaps TRBD1 (6 bases). The CDR3 loop spans 16 amino acids. CDR1 is SGHRS, CDR2 YFSETQ, per germline. Trimming removed 0 bases from V and 0 bases from J, with 12 bases in between. In DNA, the CDR3 is TGCGCCAGCAGCTTGGGGCAGGGGACAATGAACACTGAAGCTTTCTTT. This codes for CASSLGQGTMNTEAFF. Combining the CDR3 with reference TRBV5-1 and TRBJ1-1 gives the whole variable domain KAGVTQTPRYLIKTRGQQVTLSCSPISGHRSVSWYQQTPGQGLQFLFEYFSETQRNKGNFPGRFSGRQFSNSRSEMNVSTLELGDSALYLCASSLGQGTMNTEAFFGQGTRLTVV.

This clone was detected a few times. This may arise from a read error, as a much more abundant clone is one base away. Distinct nucleotide sequences in the sample also encode this CDR3. The gene calls are TRBV19 and TRBJ2-3; tentative D call: TRBD2 (5 bases). V gave up 1 base and J gave up 4 bases, with 12 bases separating them. Germline V gives CDR1 LNHDA, CDR2 SQIVND (reference sequence). This CDR3 is built from 15 residues. The chain's CDR3 is CASSIAGAGADTQYF. Here the CDR3 DNA reads TGTGCCAGTAGTATAGCGGGCGCCGGGGCAGATACGCAGTATTTT.